This is a list of T cell receptor beta chains from one sample in a study of shared clonotypes between healthy human individuals. Here immunoSEQ multiplex PCR was the method, and the copy in TCRdb shows in-frame clones only, minus some. The data contain 470,000 or so clones, around 80% of them singletons. Sequenced material: PBMCs. The receptors here all came from a woman aged 35 to 49 in good health. Some clones in this sample may be carry-over from other donors' samples. Both conserved end residues are part of each CDR3. The order of the fields is J gene, clone size, D gene, V gene, CDR3 protein, CDR3 DNA. The D gene is left open where the match is weak. The size field is filled for only some rows; it gives once, few, many or a size class.

>TRBJ1-4|-|-|TRBV6-1
CASSEIGIEKLFF
TGTGCCAGCAGTGAAATTGGGATTGAAAAACTGTTTTTT
>TRBJ1-4|-|-|TRBV6-1
CASSEPTGGTNEKLFF
TGTGCCAGCAGTGAACCTACGGGGGGGACTAATGAAAAACTGTTTTTT
>TRBJ1-2|-|TRBD1|TRBV11-2
CASSLESRGRGGYTF
TGTGCCAGCAGCTTAGAATCGAGGGGGCGCGGCGGCTACACCTTC
>TRBJ2-7|-|-|TRBV10-3
CASTGGGGQYF
TGTGCCTCCACCGGCGGAGGTGGGCAGTACTTC
>TRBJ2-7|-|-|TRBV5-1
CASLPRPEGPYEQYF
TGCGCCAGCCTGCCTAGGCCAGAGGGACCCTACGAGCAGTACTTC
>TRBJ1-1|-|-|TRBV4-2
CASSPTEGGSTEAFF
TGTGCCAGCAGCCCCACCGAGGGCGGGAGCACTGAAGCTTTCTTT
>TRBJ2-2|-|-|TRBV4-3
CASSQEGNYNTGELFF
TGCGCCAGCAGCCAAGAGGGAAACTATAACACCGGGGAGCTGTTTTTT
>TRBJ2-1|-|-|TRBV28
CASSSVLGPTDEQFF
TGTGCCAGCAGTTCGGTCCTCGGGCCCACGGATGAGCAGTTCTTC
>TRBJ1-2|once|TRBD1|TRBV5-1
CASSLGQGAGYGYTF
TGCGCCAGCAGCTTAGGACAGGGGGCAGGCTATGGCTACACCTTC
>TRBJ1-6|-|TRBD1|TRBV7-2
CASSPRTTGGVSPLHF
TGTGCCAGCAGCCCCCGGACGACAGGGGGCGTCTCACCCCTCCACTTT
>TRBJ2-1|-|TRBD1|TRBV27
CASSYFGTGRYNEQFF
TGTGCCAGCAGTTACTTTGGGACAGGGAGATACAATGAGCAGTTCTTC
>TRBJ2-7|-|TRBD2|TRBV27
CASTLAGGPYEQYF
TGTGCCAGCACCTTAGCGGGAGGGCCTTACGAGCAGTACTTC
>TRBJ1-2|-|-|TRBV30
CAWSGLYGYTF
TGTGCCTGGAGTGGACTCTATGGCTACACCTTC
>TRBJ2-2|-|-|TRBV9
CASSPPDTGELFF
TGTGCCAGCAGCCCCCCCGACACCGGGGAGCTGTTTTTT
>TRBJ2-7|-|TRBD2|TRBV28
CASSSPSGRDEQYF
TGTGCCAGCAGTTCTCCTAGCGGGAGGGACGAGCAGTACTTC